These 17 T cell receptor beta chains originate from one sample sequenced in a study of T cell clonality in common variable immunodeficiency. The table came from immunoSEQ multiplex PCR; TCRdb's copy has only in-frame clones and leaves some out. Observed in the sample are some 15,000 clones, none of them singletons. Study results and caveats: Common variable immunodeficiency TCR beta sequences reportedly had fewer deletions and N-nucleotide insertions.

These TCRs' antigens remain unknown. Material: peripheral blood mononuclear cells. Every receptor here comes from a human donor with common variable immunodeficiency.

This clone is categorized as large. The read gets to within 3 residues of the CDR3 end, and the germline J gene fills in the rest. V and J are TRBV24-1 and TRBJ2-5; 11 positions match TRBD1. Germline lookup yields CDR1 KGHDR and CDR2 SFDVKD. This CDR3 region has 15 residues. Trimming took 3 bases from V and 4 from J; bases not matched to a gene: 3. The CDR3 bases that were read are TGTGCCACCAGTGATCCCGGGACAGGGGGAGAGACC. Its translation: CATSDPGTGGET. The CDR3 in its entirety is CATSDPGTGGETQYF.

As concerns this clone: The read finishes 3 residues shy of the CDR3 end, and the germline J gene is used to complete it. This rearrangement joins TRBV18 to TRBJ2-1; TRBD2 matches at 9 bases. In germline, CDR1 is KGHSH, CDR2 LQKENI. V trimming: 3 bases; J trimming: 0 bases; junction bases outside the gene matches: 6. The CDR3 length is 17 residues. The covered CDR3 bases are TGTGCCAGCTCACCTCAGGCGGGGGGGGCCTCCTACAATGAG. Its protein product is CASSPQAGGASYNE. The whole CDR3 sequence is CASSPQAGGASYNEQFF.

In regard to this clone: The read terminates 3 residues ahead of where the CDR3 ends, so the germline J gene completes it. The rearrangement links TRBV2 to TRBJ2-7, with TRBD2 identical over 9 bases. CDR1 is SNHLY, CDR2 FYNNEI, per germline. Germline trimming cut 5 bases from V and 5 bases from J; bases unmatched to any gene: 4. There are 13 residues in the CDR3. The sequenced CDR3 bases are TGTGCCAGCAGTAAGCGGGGGGCCCACGAG. Protein sequence: CASSKRGAHE. The CDR3 reads in full as CASSKRGAHEQYF.

A remark on this clone: Read data end 3 residues before the CDR3 end; the end is taken from the germline J gene. V and J are TRBV7-2 and TRBJ1-3; D unclear. Trimming took 5 bases from V and 8 from J, leaving 13 bases between them. The CDR3 runs 13 residues. Germline CDR1 SGHTA, CDR2 FQGNSA. The CDR3 bases that were read are TGTGCCAGCAGCACGACGCCGCAGGACACC. It codes for CASSTTPQDT. The CDR3, in full, reads CASSTTPQDTIYF. The whole variable domain, filled in from reference TRBV7-2 and TRBJ1-3, reads GAGVSQSPSNKVTEKGKDVELRCDPISGHTALYWYRQSLGQGLEFLIYFQGNSAPDKSGLPSDRFSAERTGGSVSTLTIQRTQQEDSAVYLCASSTTPQDTIYFGEGSWLTVV.

Comment on this clone: The read stops 3 residues short of the end of the CDR3; the missing end is completed from the germline J gene. The V gene is TRBV19, the J gene TRBJ1-6, with D tentatively TRBD1 (6 bases). CDR1 is LNHDA, CDR2 SQIVND, per germline (reference sequence). The V gene lost 8 bases and the J gene lost 6 bases, with 17 bases spanning the gap. This CDR3 is built from 15 residues. The DNA read from the CDR3 is TGTGCCAGTCGGACAGCCCGAATTGGTAATTCACCC. Translated: CASRTARIGNSP. From start to end, the CDR3 is CASRTARIGNSPLHF.

Regarding this clone: The read ends 3 residues before the CDR3 terminus; that terminus is restored from the germline J gene. V usage is TRBV19 and J usage is TRBJ1-1; D is ambiguous. This CDR3 is 14 amino acids long. Germline lookup yields CDR1 LNHDA and CDR2 SQIVND (reference sequence). CDR3 protein: CASSISRQVTYAFF. The covered CDR3 bases are TGTGCCAGTAGTATTAGTCGGCAGGTAACCTAC.

This clone has only a few counts. The observed sequence ends 3 residues before the CDR3 terminus, with the missing tail filled in from the germline J gene. The rearrangement uses TRBV7-9 and TRBJ2-3; D is unclear. Germline V gene data show CDR1 as SEHNR and CDR2 as FQNEAQ (reference sequence). This CDR3 has 15 residues. Between the trimmed V and J ends, which lost 6 bases and 5 bases, there was a span of 18 bases. CDR3 sequence reads: CASRHPWAQQDTQYF. The sequenced part of the CDR3 DNA is TGTGCCAGCAGACACCCTTGGGCCCAGCAAGATACG.

A note on this clone: The missing CDR3 end, 3 residues past where the read stops, is filled in from the germline J gene. V and J are TRBV7-9 and TRBJ1-4; D unresolved. Germline CDR1 and CDR2: SEHNR and FQNEAQ (reference sequence). This CDR3 has 14 amino acids. Trimming cost V 5 bases and J 6 bases, with 13 bases left between them. The CDR3 is CASSTDGFHEKLFF. The sequenced CDR3 bases are TGTGCCAGCAGCACAGACGGATTTCATGAAAAA.

This clone was counted between two and nine times. The CDR3 goes on 3 residues after the read ends, and that part is filled in from the germline J gene. V is TRBV5-5 and J is TRBJ2-7; the match to TRBD2 covers 11 bases. The CDR3 extends over 15 amino acids. Trimming took 3 bases from V and 3 from J; bases not matched to a gene: 5. Germline loops: CDR1 SGHKS, CDR2 YYEKEE (reference sequence). The CDR3 bases that were read are TGTGCCAGCAGCTATTATAGCGGGGGGGACTACGAG. This translates into CASSYYSGGDYE. The complete CDR3 protein is CASSYYSGGDYEQYF. The whole variable domain, remainder taken from reference TRBV5-5 and TRBJ2-7, is DAGVTQSPTHLIKTRGQQVTLRCSPISGHKSVSWYQQVLGQGPQFIFQYYEKEERGRGNFPDRFSARQFPNYSSELNVNALLLGDSALYLCASSYYSGGDYEQYFGPGTRLTVT.

This clone appeared a few times. The read terminates 3 residues ahead of where the CDR3 ends, so the germline J gene completes it. V and J are TRBV20-1 and TRBJ2-5, with a weak D call TRBD2 (5 bases). The V and J ends lost 0 bases and 6 bases respectively, with 11 bases between them. Germline CDR1 and CDR2: DFQATT and SNEGSKA (reference sequence). This CDR3 has 13 amino acids. The CDR3: CSARDSGWQTQYF. The sequenced part of the CDR3 DNA is TGCAGTGCTAGAGATTCGGGGTGGCAGACC.

This clone was seen a few times. The sequenced fragment ends 3 residues before the CDR3 boundary, so the rest is inferred from the germline J gene. The chain links TRBV18 to TRBJ2-5; D is possibly TRBD1 (5 bases). V shed 3 bases and J shed 1 base, with 9 bases lying between them. The length of the CDR3 is 14 residues. Germline lookup yields CDR1 KGHSH and CDR2 LQKENI. Incomplete CDR3 DNA: TGTGCCAGCTCACCGGGGCACAGCCAAGAGACC. Its protein product is CASSPGHSQET. The whole CDR3 reads CASSPGHSQETQYF.

A remark on this clone: The read terminates 3 residues ahead of where the CDR3 ends, so the germline J gene completes it. The sample holds other DNA sequences that translate to the same CDR3. This chain connects TRBV7-2 to TRBJ2-1; TRBD1 agrees at 9 bases. Germline CDR1 SGHTA, CDR2 FQGNSA. The CDR3 totals 14 residues. V trimming: 1 base; J trimming: 6 bases; junction bases outside the gene matches: 1. CDR3 DNA (partial): TGTGCCAGCAGCTTAGGACAGGGGGGCAATGAG. Translating it yields CASSLGQGGNE. The CDR3, in full, reads CASSLGQGGNEQFF. Using reference TRBV7-2 and TRBJ2-1 for the parts outside the CDR3, the full variable domain is GAGVSQSPSNKVTEKGKDVELRCDPISGHTALYWYRQSLGQGLEFLIYFQGNSAPDKSGLPSDRFSAERTGGSVSTLTIQRTQQEDSAVYLCASSLGQGGNEQFFGPGTRLTVL.

This clone showed up just a few times. The CDR3 end lies 3 residues beyond the end of the read and is filled in from the germline J gene. The gene calls are TRBV7-3 and TRBJ2-1, with D perhaps matching TRBD1 or TRBD2 (5 bases each). This CDR3 spans 14 amino acids. Looked up from germline, CDR1 is SGHTA and CDR2 is FQGTGA. V lost 5 bases and J lost 6, with 14 bases in between. The CDR3 sequence: CASSVSGSGNEQFF. CDR3 bases read: TGTGCCAGCAGCGTCTCAGGGAGTGGCAATGAG.

In regard to this clone: A junction end diverges from the germline sequence, so it may reflect a read error. The read stops 3 residues short of the end of the CDR3; the missing end is completed from the germline J gene. The gene calls are TRBV7-7 and TRBJ1-1; 9 bases fit TRBD1. CDR1 is SSHAT and CDR2 is FNYEAQ in the germline V gene (reference sequence). This CDR3 has 18 amino acids. The CDR3 here is CASSSLFRDREWNTEAFF. Incomplete CDR3 DNA: TGTGCTAGCAGCTCGTTATTCCGGGACAGGGAATGGAACACTGAA.

This clone was picked up a small number of times. The read ends 3 residues early relative to the CDR3; the germline J gene fills the gap. This chain joins TRBV13 and TRBJ2-5; TRBD1 agrees at 9 bases. Germline CDR1 and CDR2: PRHDT and FYEKMQ (reference sequence). This CDR3 spans 14 amino acids. Trimming cost V 6 bases and J 4 bases; bases outside gene matches: 6. CDR3 sequence reads: CASRGQGEGETQYF. The CDR3 bases that were read are TGTGCCAGCAGGGGACAGGGTGAGGGAGAGACC.

As regards this clone: The DNA ends 3 residues before the CDR3 does, and the rest of the CDR3 is filled in from the germline J gene. This chain joins TRBV5-6 and TRBJ2-5; the D gene is possibly TRBD2 (6 bases). V was cut by 5 bases and J by 2 bases, with 13 bases left in between. The CDR3 sequence is 14 residues long. The germline CDR1 and CDR2 sequences are SGHDT and YYEEEE. The chain's CDR3 is CASRSRGGQETQYF. Partial CDR3 DNA: TGTGCCAGCAGATCTAGGGGAGGACAAGAGACC.

Details on this clone: Coverage ceases 3 residues before the CDR3 finishes, and the germline J gene fills in the end. V is TRBV2 and J is TRBJ2-7, with a possible D match to TRBD2 (6 bases). Germline lookup yields CDR1 SNHLY and CDR2 FYNNEI. This CDR3 contains 14 residues. The V and J ends lost 11 bases and 6 bases respectively, with 23 bases between them. The sequenced part of the CDR3 DNA is TGTGCCTACAGCCGTCGGGGGACGCGCGGCGAG. Protein: CAYSRRGTRGE. In full, the CDR3 reads CAYSRRGTRGEQYF.